The sample holds a few counts of the clone carrying this T cell receptor beta chain. Its antigen is still unknown. Memory CD4+ T cells were sorted as CD4+CD45RO+CD25- cells. Study-level results: Tumor memory CD4+ T cell TCR gene usage clustered with blood and lymph node memory CD4+ cells and lymph node naive CD4+ cells. Naive CD4+ cells shared 10% to 15% of tumor Treg sequences.

Trimming left V 0 bases short and J 7 bases short, with 12 bases between. The CDR3 has 14 amino acids. Amplification of TRBV12-4/TRBJ1-2 clonotypes used adaptor-ligated barcode primers. Via MiXCR, TCRdb re-called the multiplex PCR reads, giving one row per CDR3 protein. The repertoire holds several hundred distinct CDR3 sequences, with around 27% as singletons. Material: memory CD4+ T cells sorted from blood. Subset here: memory CD4+ T cells, CD4+CD45RO+CD25-. J is TRBJ1-2 and V is TRBV12-3 or TRBV12-4, with D tentatively TRBD1 (5 bases). The receptor was derived from a female donor with breast cancer. CDR3 loop: CASSLAGANPGYTF. CDR3 coding DNA: TGTGCCAGCAGTTTAGCAGGGGCGAATCCTGGCTACACCTTC.